The rows below give T cell receptor beta chains drawn from one sample of a study of CD8+CD57+ T cells in acquired aplastic anemia. Each CDR3 protein is one row after TCRdb ran MiXCR on the reads. The table has fewer than 200,000 distinct CDR3 sequences, around 50% seen once. Sequenced: sorted CD4+, CD8+, or CD8+CD57+ T cells (not recorded which) from PBMCs. These receptor sequences come from a human donor with aplastic anemia. Both conserved end residues are part of each CDR3. Each record gives: clone size, J gene, D gene, V gene, CDR3 DNA, CDR3 protein. The D gene is left open where the match is weak. Clone size is given for some rows only: seen once, a few or many times, or a class if the clone is expanded.

>NA|TRBJ2-7|TRBD1|TRBV28
TGTGCCAGCAGACCCCCCGGGACAGGGGGCTTCGAGCAGTACTTC
CASRPPGTGGFEQYF
>few|TRBJ1-6|NA|TRBV7-6
TGTGCCAGCAGCTTAGAAGGGTTGTTAGAACCCCTCCACTTT
CASSLEGLLEPLHF
>many|TRBJ2-4|TRBD1|TRBV20-1
TGCAGTGCCCCCGAACAGGGGGGAGCCAAAAACATTCAGTACTTC
CSAPEQGGAKNIQYF
>many|TRBJ1-4|TRBD1|TRBV12-3/TRBV12-4
TGTGCCAGCAGACCAACAGGGGGCATGACTAATGAAAAACTGTTTTTT
CASRPTGGMTNEKLFF
>many|TRBJ1-5|NA|TRBV9
TGTGCCAGCAGCGTGGGGGTAGGTAGCAATCAGCCCCAGCATTTT
CASSVGVGSNQPQHF
>once|TRBJ1-5|TRBD1|TRBV29-1
TGCAGCGTGGACCGACAGGGAACCCTACCTCAGCCCCAGCATTTT
CSVDRQGTLPQPQHF
>NA|TRBJ1-1|NA|TRBV2
TGTGCCAGCAGTGTAGTAGGTGGCGCTGAAGCTTTCTTT
CASSVVGGAEAFF
>NA|TRBJ1-2|NA|TRBV20-1
TGCAGTGCAGACGGTCAGGGTGGCTACACCTTC
CSADGQGGYTF
>NA|TRBJ2-7|NA|TRBV24-1
TGTGCCACCAGTGATTCAGGGCAGGGGAACTACGAGCAGTACTTC
CATSDSGQGNYEQYF
>NA|TRBJ1-6|NA|TRBV7-9
TGTGCCAGCAGCTCGGGTCGGAATTCACCCCTCCACTTT
CASSSGRNSPLHF
>many|TRBJ2-3|NA|TRBV5-1
TGCGCCAGCAGCTTAGAGGCCGGGACGGTGAGCACAGATACGCAGTATTTT
CASSLEAGTVSTDTQYF
>once|TRBJ2-3|NA|TRBV2
TGTGCCATCCTAGGGGCGGGGACTCCAGATACGCAGTATTTT
CAILGAGTPDTQYF
>NA|TRBJ2-4|TRBD1|TRBV19
TGTGCCAGTAGTACCAGGACAGGGCTGGTAGGAAAAAACATTCAGTACTTC
CASSTRTGLVGKNIQYF
>many|TRBJ1-3|NA|TRBV9
TGTGCCAGCAGCTCCCTACCGGAGGGCACCATATATTTT
CASSSLPEGTIYF
>NA|TRBJ1-4|NA|TRBV9
TGTGCCAGCAGCCCCACCCAGGGGTTAGGCGAAAAACTGGTTTTT
CASSPTQGLGEKLVF
>NA|TRBJ2-1|NA|TRBV2
TGTGCCAGCGGTGAGGGCCTGCAGGGTAACAATGAGCAGTTCTTC
CASGEGLQGNNEQFF
>NA|TRBJ2-4|TRBD2|TRBV5-4
TGTGCCAGCAGTAGCGCGGGGGGCCTGGCCAAAAACATTCAGTACTTC
CASSSAGGLAKNIQYF
>NA|TRBJ2-7|NA|TRBV4-2
TGTGCCAGCAGCTTAGGTGGGGGGCTAAACGAGCAGTACTTC
CASSLGGGLNEQYF
>NA|TRBJ1-2|NA|TRBV5-1
TGCGCCAGCAGCCCTATACGCCCGGGAAACTATGGCTACACCTTC
CASSPIRPGNYGYTF
>NA|TRBJ2-1|TRBD1|TRBV29-1
TGCAGCGTTGAGACAGGGAGCTCCTACAATGAGCAGTTCTTC
CSVETGSSYNEQFF
>many|TRBJ2-1|NA|TRBV9
TGTGCCAGCAGCGTAAAAACTAGCTCCTACAATGAGCAGTTCTTC
CASSVKTSSYNEQFF
>NA|TRBJ2-1|NA|TRBV15
TGTGCCACCAGCAGAGAAGGCTCCTACAATGAGCAGTTCTTC
CATSREGSYNEQFF
>few|TRBJ2-1|NA|TRBV7-3
TGTGCCAGCAGCGCCCTTGGAAACAATGAGCAGTTCTTC
CASSALGNNEQFF
>many|TRBJ2-3|NA|TRBV19
TGTGCCAGTAGTAGAGAGAGGACGCAGGCCCGGGATACGCAGTATTTT
CASSRERTQARDTQYF
>NA|TRBJ2-3|TRBD2|TRBV19
TGTGCCAGTAGTAGAGCGGGGGCGCAGTATTTT
CASSRAGAQYF
>many|TRBJ1-5|NA|TRBV29-1
TGCAGCGTAGGGGCCAACAATCAGCCCCAGCATTTT
CSVGANNQPQHF
>many|TRBJ2-3|NA|TRBV7-7
TGTGCTAGCAGCTTGGGTGGTAGCGGTAGATCAGATACGCAGTATTTT
CASSLGGSGRSDTQYF
>NA|TRBJ2-1|TRBD2|TRBV24-1
TGTGCCACCAGTGATTTAGCTAGCGGTGAGCAGTTCTTC
CATSDLASGEQFF
>once|TRBJ1-4|NA|TRBV25-1
TGTGCCAGCAGTTCAACCGGGGGCGTCGCTGAAAAACTGTTTTTT
CASSSTGGVAEKLFF
>NA|TRBJ1-6|TRBD1|TRBV24-1
TGTGCCACCAGTGAATCACAGGGGGCGGCTTCACCCCTCCACTTT
CATSESQGAASPLHF
>NA|TRBJ1-4|NA|TRBV19
TGTGCCAGTAGTACGGCGGGGGAATGGAGTGAAAAACTGTTTTTT
CASSTAGEWSEKLFF
>NA|TRBJ2-3|NA|TRBV5-1
TGCGCCAGCAGCCCCGCTCGAGACTCACCACCCACAGATACGCAGTATTTT
CASSPARDSPPTDTQYF
>NA|TRBJ2-7|TRBD1|TRBV20-1
TGCAGTGCTTGGATGGCGGACAGGGTCTACGAGCAGTACTTC
CSAWMADRVYEQYF
>NA|TRBJ1-2|NA|TRBV27
TGTGCCAGCAGCTTAACTGGGAGGGAAGGCTACACCTTC
CASSLTGREGYTF
>many|TRBJ1-2|TRBD1|TRBV5-1
TGCGCCAGCAGCGTCCAGGGGGCTTCGGATGGCTACACCTTC
CASSVQGASDGYTF
>many|TRBJ1-4|TRBD1|TRBV7-6
TGTGCCAGCAGCTCCCGACAGGGCAGGGAAAAACTGTTTTTT
CASSSRQGREKLFF
>once|TRBJ1-2|NA|TRBV19
TGTGCCAGTAGTATAGGCGGGGGCCAGTTCTATGGCTACACCTTC
CASSIGGGQFYGYTF
>few|TRBJ2-1|NA|TRBV29-1
TGCAGCGTTGAAGACCCACGCAGCTCCTACAATGAGCAGTTCTTC
CSVEDPRSSYNEQFF
>many|TRBJ1-6|TRBD1|TRBV2
TGTGCCAGCAGGGGACAGAGCTCCTATAATTCACCCCTCCACTTT
CASRGQSSYNSPLHF
>NA|TRBJ2-1|NA|TRBV6-5
TGTGCCAGCAGTTATCGTCGGGACCCCTACAATGAGCAGTTCTTC
CASSYRRDPYNEQFF
>many|TRBJ1-2|NA|TRBV7-9
TGTGCCAGCAGCTTCGAGGGAGGGGCCGGTGGCTACACCTTC
CASSFEGGAGGYTF
>NA|TRBJ2-5|TRBD2|TRBV7-3
TGTGCCAGCAGGGACCTAGCGGGGGCACAAGAGACCCAGTACTTC
CASRDLAGAQETQYF
>NA|TRBJ2-2|TRBD1|TRBV10-2
TGCGCCAGCAGTGAGGGGACAGGGGTCACCGGGGAGCTGTTTTTT
CASSEGTGVTGELFF
>many|TRBJ1-6|TRBD1|TRBV5-1
TGCGCCAGCAGCTCGGGACAGGGGATTTCACCCCTCCACTTT
CASSSGQGISPLHF
>once|TRBJ2-1|NA|TRBV5-6
TGTGCCAGCAGCTTGGGTGCGGATACTTGGAATGAGCAGTTCTTC
CASSLGADTWNEQFF
>many|TRBJ2-5|TRBD2|TRBV27
TGTGCCAGCAGAGAGCAGCGGGGGGCAGAGACCCAGTACTTC
CASREQRGAETQYF
>NA|TRBJ1-6|NA|TRBV6-5
TGTGCCAGCAGTTTAACAGGGAGCTCCTATAATTCACCCCTCCACTTT
CASSLTGSSYNSPLHF
>NA|TRBJ2-7|NA|TRBV19
TGTGCCAGTAATAGGGGCCAGGACCTACGCGAGCAGTACTTC
CASNRGQDLREQYF
>many|TRBJ2-6|TRBD1|TRBV2
TGTGCCAGCACAGGGGGCCCCTCTGGGGCCAACGTCCTGACTTTC
CASTGGPSGANVLTF
>NA|TRBJ1-5|NA|TRBV2
TGTGCCAGCACTTTAGGGGCCTATCAGCCCCAGCATTTT
CASTLGAYQPQHF
>many|TRBJ1-1|TRBD1|TRBV20-1
TGCAGTGCCCCGGGACAGGGAAGGACTGAAGCTTTCTTT
CSAPGQGRTEAFF
>many|TRBJ1-3|TRBD1|TRBV9
TGTGCCAGCAGCGTAGGAACAGGGGTCGGAAACACCATATATTTT
CASSVGTGVGNTIYF
>many|TRBJ1-4|TRBD1|TRBV5-4
TGTGCCAGCAGCCTATTCACAGGGGCAGGGACTAATGAAAAACTGTTTTTT
CASSLFTGAGTNEKLFF
>few|TRBJ1-6|TRBD1|TRBV25-1
TGTGCCAGCACCGGGCAGGGGGGTAATTCACCCCTCCACTTT
CASTGQGGNSPLHF